The source of this TCR beta chain is a study of cytomegalovirus exposure and HLA in healthy donors. Overall study context: A later analysis reported the approximately 120 validation repertoires used the same platform as the roughly 700 first-cohort repertoires.

The repertoire was sequenced with immunoSEQ multiplex PCR; TCRdb's copy has only in-frame clones and lacks some. The sample includes around 86,000 clones, approximately 93% seen only once; the top ten take about 1.1%. Study-wide findings and caveats: There were 150 to 200 TCR beta chains listed as cytomegalovirus-associated. There were some public TCRs occurring in many donors, but most TCR sequences were rare.

Comment on this clone: Its specificity is unknown.

The validation cohort, a group of 120 subjects, included the donors and was separate from the approximately 650-subject first cohort. Trimming cost V 4 bases and J 5 bases; bases outside gene matches: 8. The CDR3 contains 15 residues. Germline V gene data show CDR1 as SGHTA and CDR2 as FQGNSA. Specimen: PBMCs. The clonotype originates from a woman between 25 and 40 years old in good health and CMV-seropositive. The chain couples TRBV7-2 to TRBJ1-2; 9 nucleotides line up with TRBD1. The CDR3 reads CASSSRTGVGYGYTF. The DNA of the CDR3 is TGTGCCAGCAGCTCCCGGACAGGGGTAGGGTATGGCTACACCTTC.